The 23 T cell receptor beta chains reported below all come from one sample, sequenced in a study of cytomegalovirus exposure and HLA in healthy donors. Use of 60 Vbeta and 13 Jbeta primers characterized the PCR. Data came from immunoSEQ multiplex PCR; TCRdb stores just in-frame clones and leaves some out. The sample holds 99,000 or so clones; roughly 15% are singletons and the top ten take roughly 0.79%. Sequenced sample: PBMCs. The receptor source for this set is a female donor in good health and CMV-seronegative.

This CDR3 reads CAISADQGQQETQYF. CDR3 coding DNA: TGTGCCATCAGCGCTGACCAGGGACAGCAAGAGACCCAGTACTTC. This chain connects TRBV10-3 to TRBJ2-5; TRBD1 aligns across 7 bases. The J segment lost 2 bases and the V segment lost 6 bases, leaving 9 bases of the junction unmatched. Per germline, CDR1 ENHRY and CDR2 SYGVKD. The CDR3 covers 15 residues.

This chain links TRBV19 with TRBJ2-1; 8 nucleotides align to TRBD2. The germline CDR1 and CDR2 sequences are LNHDA and SQIVND (reference sequence). This CDR3 has 15 amino acids. Trimming took 3 bases from V and 7 from J; bases not matched to a gene: 8. The CDR3 nucleotides are TGTGCCAGTAGTATCCCGGGGGGGCCGAGGAATGAGCAGTTCTTC. This sequence encodes CASSIPGGPRNEQFF. Supplemented by reference TRBV19 and TRBJ2-1, the full variable domain reads DGGITQSPKYLFRKEGQNVTLSCEQNLNHDAMYWYRQDPGQGLRLIYYSQIVNDFQKGDIAEGYSVSREKKESFPLTVTSAQKNPTAFYLCASSIPGGPRNEQFFGPGTRLTVL.

This clone was observed a few times. The chain recombines TRBV5-8 with TRBJ1-5; D perhaps matches TRBD1 (6 bases). The CDR3 is 17 amino acids. Per the germline V gene, CDR1 is SGHTS and CDR2 is YDEGEE. Trimming took off 1 base at V and 1 base at J, with 15 bases between the two ends. In DNA, the CDR3 is TGTGCCAGCAGCTTGTATCAAGGGGGAAACAGCAATCAGCCCCAGCATTTT. Amino acid sequence: CASSLYQGGNSNQPQHF.

This chain connects TRBV9 to TRBJ2-5, with 9 bases lining up with TRBD2. The length of the CDR3 is 16 residues. Germline CDR1 SGDLS, CDR2 YYNGEE. The V gene end was trimmed by 4 bases and the J gene end by 5 bases; junction bases not matched to a gene: 12. CDR3 coding DNA: TGTGCCAGCAGCCCCGGGTGGCGGGGGGGCCAGGAGACCCAGTACTTC. Translating it yields CASSPGWRGGQETQYF.

The gene calls are TRBV7-8 and TRBJ1-3; D is uncertain. Per the germline V gene, CDR1 is SGHVS and CDR2 is FQNEAQ. Trimming removed 2 bases at V and 0 bases at J, with 5 bases between. CDR3 size: 14 residues. The CDR3: CASSLPSSGNTIYF. CDR3 nucleotide sequence: TGTGCCAGCAGCTTACCCTCCTCTGGAAACACCATATATTTT.

The CDR3, as DNA: TGCGCCAGCAGTTCCGCCAATGGGGCGGACACCGGGGAGCTGTTTTTT. Its protein is CASSSANGADTGELFF. The chain couples TRBV5-1 to TRBJ2-2, with D perhaps matching TRBD1 (5 bases). The germline V gene encodes CDR1 SGHRS and CDR2 YFSETQ. This CDR3 has 16 amino acids. V gave up 5 bases and J gave up 3 bases, with 17 bases separating them.

This rearrangement joins TRBV7-2 to TRBJ2-1; 12 nucleotides agree with TRBD2. V was pared by 4 bases and J by 3 bases, with 1 base of the junction left unmatched. The CDR3 covers 15 residues. The germline V gene has CDR1 SGHTA and CDR2 FQGNSA. The CDR3 coding sequence is TGTGCCAGCAGCTCGACTAGCGGGGGCTACAATGAGCAGTTCTTC. Translated, it gives CASSSTSGGYNEQFF.

The V and J genes are TRBV29-1 and TRBJ1-4; D ambiguous. Between the trimmed V and J ends, which lost 6 bases and 8 bases, there was a span of 10 bases. The CDR3 contains 11 residues. Per germline, CDR1 SQVTM and CDR2 ANQGSEA. CDR3 bases: TGCAGCGTGGAAACGGGGGAAAAACTGTTTTTT. This encodes CSVETGEKLFF.

This clone appeared a few times. The gene calls are TRBV18 and TRBJ1-2; 7 bases fit TRBD1. This CDR3 has 14 residues. Looked up from germline, CDR1 is KGHSH and CDR2 is LQKENI. After removal of 1 base from V and 8 bases from J, the junction contained 7 bases not matched to a gene. The CDR3 DNA reads as TGTGCCAGCTCACCACGGGACAGCGAGTCAGGCTACACCTTC. Translating it yields CASSPRDSESGYTF.

A few counts support this clone. The chain recombines TRBV7-8 with TRBJ2-7; D gene ambiguous. Germline V CDR1 and CDR2: SGHVS, FQNEAQ. The CDR3 consists of 13 residues. The V end lost 4 bases, the J end lost 6 bases, and 13 bases lay between the germline ends. In nucleotides, the CDR3 is TGTGCCAGCAGCTCATCCGGAGTAGGCGAGCAGTACTTC. It specifies CASSSSGVGEQYF.

J is TRBJ1-2 and V is TRBV29-1, with D maybe TRBD1 (6 bases). Trimming left V 3 bases short and J 7 bases short, with 9 bases between. Germline CDR1 is SQVTM and CDR2 is ANQGSEA. The CDR3 length is 11 residues. This chain's CDR3 is CSVEGAGGYTF. Written as DNA, the CDR3 is TGCAGCGTTGAGGGGGCGGGTGGCTACACCTTC.

Only a few counts were recorded for this clone. The chain joins TRBV7-8 to TRBJ2-1, with TRBD2 matching over 13 bases. J was trimmed by 0 bases and V by 4 bases; bases with no gene match: 6. The CDR3 consists of 18 residues. Germline-derived CDR1 and CDR2 are SGHVS and FQNEAQ. In DNA, the CDR3 is TGTGCCAGCAGCTGGACTAGCGGGGGATTACGCTCCTACAATGAGCAGTTCTTC. This translates into CASSWTSGGLRSYNEQFF.

This clone was counted a few times. The chain employs TRBV7-2 and TRBJ1-5, with D maybe TRBD1 (5 bases). V was shortened by 3 bases and J by 5 bases, with 11 bases between the two germline ends. This CDR3 comprises 14 residues. Germline CDR1 SGHTA, CDR2 FQGNSA. CDR3 loop: CASSFLGGDQPQHF. The CDR3 nucleotides read TGTGCCAGCAGCTTCTTGGGAGGGGATCAGCCCCAGCATTTT.

This clone was seen a handful of times. This sequence joins TRBV27 and TRBJ1-2, with TRBD1 matching over 7 bases. Per the germline V gene, CDR1 is MNHEY and CDR2 is SMNVEV (reference sequence). With 5 bases clipped from V and 8 bases from J, the junction kept 8 bases outside the gene matches. The CDR3 loop spans 13 amino acids. The CDR3 DNA is TGTGCCAGCAGTGACCGAGACAGGGTCGGCTACACCTTC. Encoded protein: CASSDRDRVGYTF.

The J gene is TRBJ2-7, the V gene TRBV19; tentatively, D is TRBD2 (5 bases). CDR1 LNHDA and CDR2 SQIVND come from the germline V gene (reference sequence). The CDR3 contains 13 residues. V shed 2 bases and J shed 3 bases, with 8 bases lying between them. The CDR3 sequence is CASSIRGNYEQYF. CDR3 DNA sequence: TGTGCCAGTAGTATACGAGGGAACTACGAGCAGTACTTC.

The V and J genes are TRBV5-6 and TRBJ2-7; the match to TRBD2 covers 7 bases. The CDR3 runs to 14 residues. CDR1 is SGHDT, CDR2 YYEEEE, per germline. V gave up 0 bases and J gave up 5 bases; unmatched junction bases: 5. The CDR3 DNA reads as TGTGCCAGCAGCTTGGGCGGGGGTGCTAACGAGCAGTACTTC. Translation: CASSLGGGANEQYF.

This clone was counted a few times. The V call is TRBV7-9, the J call TRBJ2-5; D is unclear. The germline V gene encodes CDR1 SEHNR and CDR2 FQNEAQ (reference sequence). This CDR3 comprises 16 residues. V lost 1 base, J lost 4 bases, and 16 bases lay in between. The CDR3 DNA is TGTGCCAGCAGCTTAGGGGCCGGCGCCGATCGAGAGACCCAGTACTTC. It encodes CASSLGAGADRETQYF.

This clone was recorded a few times. The chain joins TRBV13 to TRBJ2-7; D ambiguous. Germline V lookup: CDR1 PRHDT, CDR2 FYEKMQ (reference sequence). Trimming cost V 0 bases and J 0 bases, with 9 bases left between them. The CDR3 totals 15 residues. The CDR3, as DNA: TGTGCCAGCAGCTTAGGGCAGCCGGGCTCCTACGAGCAGTACTTC. Translating gives CASSLGQPGSYEQYF.

This clone was detected a few times. V is TRBV4-1 and J is TRBJ2-7, with TRBD2 matching over 7 bases. The CDR3 consists of 9 residues. CDR1 is MGHRA and CDR2 is YSYEKL in the germline V gene. CDR3 residues: CAGEGEQYF. CDR3 DNA: TGCGCGGGGGAGGGCGAGCAGTACTTC.

In this sample, this clone turned up a few times. The chain carries TRBV4-1 and TRBJ2-3; 9 bases map to TRBD2. The CDR3 sequence is 16 residues long. The germline V gene encodes CDR1 MGHRA and CDR2 YSYEKL. Germline trimming cut 0 bases from V and 7 bases from J; bases unmatched to any gene: 8. The CDR3 here is CASSQDSAGGLHTQYF. The DNA of the CDR3 is TGCGCCAGCAGCCAAGATTCGGCGGGAGGGCTGCATACGCAGTATTTT.

The CDR3 nucleotides are TGTGCCAGCAGCTCGAGGGGGCGCGGGGGCTACACCTTC. Translation: CASSSRGRGGYTF. V usage is TRBV5-8 and J usage is TRBJ1-2; 7 bases map to TRBD1. From germline, CDR1 is SGHTS and CDR2 YDEGEE. CDR3 size: 13 residues. V dropped 3 bases and J dropped 8; count of bases not matched to a gene: 7.

This clone occurred a few times. J is TRBJ1-6 and V is TRBV18; D is unresolved. Germline values: CDR1 KGHSH, CDR2 LQKENI. Trimming shortened V by 4 bases and J by 7 bases, and 8 bases separated the two germline ends. The CDR3 loop spans 13 amino acids. CDR3 sequence: CASSRESNSPLHF. The CDR3 DNA reads as TGTGCCAGCTCACGGGAGTCGAATTCACCCCTCCACTTT.

Details on this clone: The identical CDR3 is also encoded by other nucleotide sequences in the sample. The chain employs TRBV30 and TRBJ1-3, with D possibly TRBD1 on 6 matching bases. Trimming shortened V by 2 bases and J by 2 bases, and 19 bases separated the two germline ends. The CDR3 contains 17 residues. From germline, CDR1 is GTSNPN and CDR2 SVGIG (reference sequence). CDR3 bases: TGTGCCTGGAGTCCCATAACAGGGATTCGCACTGGAAACACCATATATTTT. Protein product: CAWSPITGIRTGNTIYF.